Below are 18 T cell receptor beta chains sequenced from a single sample in a study of blood T cell repertoires in COVID-19. This table comes from immunoSEQ multiplex PCR, and its TCRdb copy is limited to in-frame clones, with some not included. Among over 250,000 clones, less than 90% were seen once, and the ten largest hold 13%. The sample taken for sequencing was peripheral blood. Source of these receptors: a human donor in a cohort sampled during active COVID-19.

In this sample, this clone turned up a few times. In nucleotides, the CDR3 is TGCGCCAGCCCCTGCCCGAGCTGCCATCTCTACGAGCAGTACTTC. This sequence encodes CASPCPSCHLYEQYF. V usage is TRBV10-1 and J usage is TRBJ2-7; D gene unclear. With 8 bases removed from V and 3 bases from J, the gap between germline ends came to 20 bases. The CDR3 loop spans 15 amino acids. CDR1 is WNHNN, CDR2 SYGVQD, per germline (reference sequence).

This clone has a single count. V gene TRBV6-6 combines with J gene TRBJ2-2; 8 nucleotides agree with TRBD2. The CDR3 sequence is 15 residues long. CDR1 MNHNY and CDR2 SVGAGI come from the germline V gene (reference sequence). V gave up 2 bases and J gave up 2 bases; unmatched junction bases: 1. CDR3 residues: CASSYLAGNTGELFF. CDR3 in DNA: TGTGCCAGCAGTTACCTAGCGGGCAACACCGGGGAGCTGTTTTTT.

The V and J genes are TRBV7-9 and TRBJ2-7, with 9 bases identical to TRBD2. After removal of 8 bases from V and 5 bases from J, the junction contained 10 bases not matched to a gene. This CDR3 comprises 14 residues. Looked up from germline, CDR1 is SEHNR and CDR2 is FQNEAQ (reference sequence). CDR3 coding DNA: TGTGCCAGCGTTTTAGCGGGAGCTGTAAACGAGCAGTACTTC. It specifies CASVLAGAVNEQYF.

The V gene is TRBV7-2, the J gene TRBJ2-7; tentatively, D is TRBD1 (6 bases). CDR3 size: 13 residues. V was cut by 5 bases and J by 6 bases, with 14 bases left in between. Germline CDR1 reads SGHTA; CDR2 reads FQGNSA. Here the CDR3 reads CASSIGQPGEQYF. Here the CDR3 DNA reads TGTGCCAGCAGCATCGGACAGCCAGGCGAGCAGTACTTC.

The chain recombines TRBV6-5 with TRBJ1-1; possibly TRBD1 for D (5 bases). This CDR3 is built from 14 residues. Per germline, CDR1 MNHEY and CDR2 SVGAGI. V was clipped by 6 bases and J by 11 bases, with 22 bases between them. The CDR3 DNA reads TGTGCCAGCAGGAGAGGAACCGACAGTACACGGGCTTTCTTT. It codes for CASRRGTDSTRAFF.

V gene TRBV2 combines with J gene TRBJ1-2; 7 bases line up with TRBD1. With 2 bases clipped from V and 8 bases from J, the junction kept 8 bases outside the gene matches. Germline V lookup: CDR1 SNHLY, CDR2 FYNNEI. The CDR3 covers 14 residues. CDR3 DNA: TGTGCCAGCAGTGAAATGGGACAGCAAGTGGGCTACACCTTC. Its translation: CASSEMGQQVGYTF.

This clone was found once. Here the CDR3 reads CASSPGLAGGHIAYEQYF. The CDR3 bases are TGTGCCAGTAGTCCGGGACTAGCGGGAGGCCACATCGCCTACGAGCAGTACTTC. This chain links TRBV19 with TRBJ2-7, with TRBD2 matching 15 bases. The junction had 10 bases not matched to a gene; V was cut back by 5 bases and J by 2 bases. The CDR3 runs to 18 residues. The germline CDR1 and CDR2 sequences are LNHDA and SQIVND (reference sequence).

V usage is TRBV28 and J usage is TRBJ1-2; a possible D gene is TRBD1 (6 bases). The CDR3 sequence is 11 residues long. Germline CDR1 is MDHEN and CDR2 is SYDVKM. V shed 8 bases and J shed 5 bases, with 9 bases lying between them. The CDR3 nucleotides read TGTGCCAGCCATACAGGGTATGGCTACACCTTC. Protein product: CASHTGYGYTF.

This clone was observed a handful of times. The V call is TRBV3-1 (or the pseudogene TRBV3-2), the J call TRBJ1-5, with 7 bases identical to TRBD1. CDR1 and CDR2 (germline): LGHDT, YNNKEL (reference sequence). Trimming cost V 1 base and J 4 bases; bases outside gene matches: 4. The CDR3 covers 15 residues. Written as DNA, the CDR3 is TGTGCCAGCAGCCAAGCGACAGGGCAAAATCAGCCCCAGCATTTT. The encoded protein is CASSQATGQNQPQHF.

V is TRBV7-3 and J is TRBJ1-2; D unclear. The CDR3 has 15 residues. V was shortened by 5 bases and J by 3 bases, with 16 bases between the two germline ends. The germline V gene has CDR1 SGHTA and CDR2 FQGTGA. The CDR3: CASSPKAGTDYGYTF. CDR3 sequence (DNA): TGTGCCAGCAGCCCAAAGGCGGGCACAGACTATGGCTACACCTTC. The variable domain in full, completed from reference TRBV7-3 and TRBJ1-2, reads GAGVSQTPSNKVTEKGKYVELRCDPISGHTALYWYRQSLGQGPEFLIYFQGTGAADDSGLPNDRFFAVRPEGSVSTLKIQRTERGDSAVYLCASSPKAGTDYGYTFGSGTRLTVV.

This clone was detected only a few times. The CDR3 DNA is TGTGCCAGCAGTTACTCGGAGAGCGAGCAGTACTTC. Amino acid sequence: CASSYSESEQYF. V is TRBV6-6 and J is TRBJ2-7; D not certain. Trimming cost V 0 bases and J 6 bases, with 6 bases left between them. Germline V CDR1 and CDR2: MNHNY, SVGAGI (reference sequence). The CDR3 sequence is 12 residues long.

The genes are TRBV3-1 (or the pseudogene TRBV3-2) and TRBJ2-1; TRBD1 matches 10 bases. CDR1 is LGHDT, CDR2 YNNKEL, per germline (reference sequence). The CDR3 runs to 14 residues. V lost 8 bases to trimming and J lost 8 bases; unmatched junction nucleotides: 9. The CDR3 here is CASGRGTGVYEQFF. The CDR3 bases are TGTGCCAGCGGGCGGGGGACAGGGGTTTATGAGCAGTTCTTC.

This chain uses TRBV12-3 or TRBV12-4 with TRBJ1-2; 7 bases are a match to TRBD1. Trimming removed 5 bases from V and 5 bases from J; junction bases left unmatched: 5. CDR3 length: 13 residues. This chain's CDR3 is CASSRDSLYGYTF. The CDR3 DNA reads as TGTGCCAGCAGTCGGGACAGTCTTTATGGCTACACCTTC.

The chain recombines TRBV27 with TRBJ2-3; 8 bases map to TRBD1. The CDR3 contains 17 residues. V gave up 3 bases and J gave up 5 bases; unmatched junction bases: 13. CDR1 is MNHEY and CDR2 is SMNVEV in the germline V gene (reference sequence). CDR3 in amino acids: CASSFSIRTGSGDTQYF. In DNA form, the CDR3 reads TGTGCCAGCAGTTTCTCCATCCGGACAGGGTCAGGAGATACGCAGTATTTT.

This chain connects TRBV9 to TRBJ1-2, with TRBD1 identical over 11 bases. With V trimmed by 0 bases and J by 4 bases, 5 bases remained unmatched. The CDR3 length is 16 residues. Germline V gives CDR1 SGDLS, CDR2 YYNGEE. CDR3 bases: TGTGCCAGCAGCGTAGGCCCCGGGACAGGGGGCTATGGCTACACCTTC. This gives the protein CASSVGPGTGGYGYTF.

The chain links TRBV5-5 to TRBJ1-2, with a possible D match to TRBD1 (5 bases). Germline loops: CDR1 SGHKS, CDR2 YYEKEE (reference sequence). The CDR3 is 14 residues long. Deletions cut 0 bases from V and 2 bases from J, with 8 bases between. CDR3 nucleotides: TGTGCCAGCAGCTTGGGCGGGGGAAACTATGGCTACACCTTC. This sequence encodes CASSLGGGNYGYTF.

V and J are TRBV7-9 and TRBJ1-2; no definite D call. Deletions cut 5 bases from V and 0 bases from J, with 10 bases between. This CDR3 comprises 14 residues. Germline CDR1 reads SEHNR; CDR2 reads FQNEAQ (reference sequence). The CDR3 here is CASSLIIPNYGYTF. CDR3 in DNA: TGTGCCAGCAGCCTAATAATTCCTAACTATGGCTACACCTTC.

This sequence joins TRBV7-3 and TRBJ2-1, with 8 bases fitting TRBD2. Germline CDR1 is SGHTA and CDR2 is FQGTGA. CDR3 length equals 16 residues. V trimming: 5 bases; J trimming: 3 bases; junction bases outside the gene matches: 9. The CDR3 reads CASSPAGTSSYNEQFF. CDR3 DNA sequence: TGTGCCAGCAGCCCCGCCGGGACTAGTAGCTACAATGAGCAGTTCTTC.